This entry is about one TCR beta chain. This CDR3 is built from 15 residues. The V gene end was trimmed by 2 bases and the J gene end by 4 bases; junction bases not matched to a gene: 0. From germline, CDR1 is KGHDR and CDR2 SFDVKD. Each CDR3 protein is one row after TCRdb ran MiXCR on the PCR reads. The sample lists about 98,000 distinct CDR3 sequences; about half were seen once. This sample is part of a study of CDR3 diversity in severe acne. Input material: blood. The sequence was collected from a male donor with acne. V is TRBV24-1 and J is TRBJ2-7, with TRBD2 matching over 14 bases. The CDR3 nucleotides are TGTGCCACCAGTGATTGGACTAGCGGGGGGTACGAGCAGTACTTC. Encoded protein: CATSDWTSGGYEQYF.